The next 25 T cell receptor beta chains were all read from a single sample in a study of PD-1 blockade in mismatch repair-deficient tumors. Sequencing was performed with immunoSEQ multiplex PCR; in TCRdb, only in-frame clones are kept and a portion is missing. The table has under 50,000 clones, over 80% seen once; the top ten hold around 1%. The sample here was PBMCs, taken about 40 weeks after starting pembrolizumab. All receptors derive from an adult with mismatch repair-deficient cancer.

This chain uses TRBV7-6 with TRBJ1-5; maybe TRBD1 (6 bases). Germline CDR1 SGHVS, CDR2 FNYEAQ. V gave up 5 bases and J gave up 5 bases, with 10 bases separating them. The CDR3 totals 13 residues. CDR3 region: CASSRRQDQPQHF. The DNA for the CDR3 is TGTGCCAGCAGCCGCCGACAGGATCAGCCCCAGCATTTT.

The chain carries TRBV5-1 and TRBJ2-5; 8 bases map to TRBD1. The germline gives CDR1 SGHRS, CDR2 YFSETQ. This CDR3 has 14 amino acids. V shed 4 bases and J 4 bases; nucleotides not matched to a gene: 6. CDR3 DNA sequence: TGCGCCAGCAGCCTCATGACAGGGGTAGAGACCCAGTACTTC. This translates into CASSLMTGVETQYF.

This chain connects TRBV7-8 to TRBJ2-3; D call uncertain. The CDR3 has 15 residues. Per the germline V gene, CDR1 is SGHVS and CDR2 is FQNEAQ. Trimming took off 2 bases at V and 0 bases at J, with 9 bases between the two ends. CDR3 nucleotides: TGTGCCAGCAGCTTAAGGCGGCATAGCACAGATACGCAGTATTTT. It yields the protein CASSLRRHSTDTQYF.

The V and J genes are TRBV18 and TRBJ2-2; TRBD1 might be the D (5 bases). This CDR3 is 14 amino acids long. With 7 bases removed from V and 0 bases from J, the gap between germline ends came to 9 bases. The germline gives CDR1 KGHSH, CDR2 LQKENI. CDR3 sequence: CASYQGTNTGELFF. As DNA, the CDR3 is TGTGCCAGCTACCAGGGAACGAACACCGGGGAGCTGTTTTTT.

The genes are TRBV5-6 and TRBJ2-3; 9 nucleotides line up with TRBD2. The CDR3 sequence is 16 residues long. Trimming at V came to 4 bases and at J to 0 bases, leaving 6 bases not matched to a gene. Germline lookup yields CDR1 SGHDT and CDR2 YYEEEE. CDR3 in DNA: TGTGCCAGCAGCCCGGGACTAGCACTTAGCACAGATACGCAGTATTTT. Translating it yields CASSPGLALSTDTQYF. The whole variable domain, remainder taken from reference TRBV5-6 and TRBJ2-3, is DAGVTQSPTHLIKTRGQQVTLRCSPKSGHDTVSWYQQALGQGPQFIFQYYEEEERQRGNFPDRFSGHQFPNYSSELNVNALLLGDSALYLCASSPGLALSTDTQYFGPGTRLTVL.

The V and J genes are TRBV6-5 and TRBJ1-3; D gene ambiguous. The CDR3 totals 14 residues. Per germline, CDR1 MNHEY and CDR2 SVGAGI. With 5 bases removed from V and 0 bases from J, the gap between germline ends came to 8 bases. The CDR3 sequence is CASSRTYSGNTIYF. DNA for the CDR3: TGTGCCAGCAGTCGGACTTACTCTGGAAACACCATATATTTT.

This clone was recorded only once. This chain uses TRBV6-5 with TRBJ2-3, with TRBD2 identical over 9 bases. Germline loops: CDR1 MNHEY, CDR2 SVGAGI. The V segment lost 10 bases and the J segment 2 bases; nucleotides outside the gene matches: 1. The CDR3 runs to 12 residues. The CDR3 here is CATSGTTDTQYF. Written as DNA, the CDR3 is TGTGCCACTAGCGGGACCACAGATACGCAGTATTTT.

The sample holds a few counts of this clone. V is TRBV28 and J is TRBJ2-7, with 9 positions matching TRBD1. Germline CDR1 is MDHEN and CDR2 is SYDVKM. This CDR3 region has 14 residues. The J segment lost 0 bases and the V segment lost 7 bases, leaving 4 bases of the junction unmatched. The CDR3 DNA follows: TGTGCCAGCATCGGGACAGGGAGCTCCTACGAGCAGTACTTC. Translated: CASIGTGSSYEQYF.

CDR3 in amino acids: CASHIRVRESEGYTF. The CDR3 DNA sequence: TGTGCCAGCCATATAAGAGTCAGGGAATCGGAGGGCTACACCTTC. The chain links TRBV2 to TRBJ1-2; possibly TRBD1 for D (5 bases). The germline V gene has CDR1 SNHLY and CDR2 FYNNEI. CDR3 length: 15 amino acids. V was shortened by 8 bases and J by 8 bases, with 24 bases between the two germline ends.

This clone was seen once. DNA of the CDR3: TGTGCCAGCAGTTCCCCGGGACTAGCGGGAGGGCTGTACAATGAGCAGTTCTTC. Its translation: CASSSPGLAGGLYNEQFF. This sequence joins TRBV28 and TRBJ2-1; TRBD2 matches 16 bases. V dropped 4 bases and J dropped 4; count of bases not matched to a gene: 7. CDR1 is MDHEN, CDR2 SYDVKM, per germline. The CDR3 runs 18 residues.

This chain connects TRBV2 to TRBJ2-3; 8 nucleotides align to TRBD2. V shed 10 bases, J shed 1 base, and the junction held 7 bases outside the gene matches. The CDR3 has 14 residues. CDR1 is SNHLY and CDR2 is FYNNEI in the germline V gene. DNA of the CDR3: TGTGCCAACCCTATAGCGGGACGCACAGATACGCAGTATTTT. Amino acid sequence: CANPIAGRTDTQYF.

The V and J genes are TRBV5-1 and TRBJ2-3; 7 nucleotides align to TRBD2. The CDR3 loop spans 16 amino acids. The V segment lost 0 bases and the J segment 1 base; nucleotides outside the gene matches: 5. CDR1 SGHRS and CDR2 YFSETQ come from the germline V gene. The CDR3 DNA follows: TGCGCCAGCAGCTTGGCCGGCGGGGGACGCACAGATACGCAGTATTTT. It translates to CASSLAGGGRTDTQYF.

This chain connects TRBV28 to TRBJ2-7; TRBD2 matches at 8 bases. The CDR3 length is 14 residues. Losses at the gene ends were 2 bases for V and 6 bases for J; bases not matched to a gene: 6. CDR1 and CDR2 (germline): MDHEN, SYDVKM. The CDR3 DNA sequence: TGTGCCAGCAGTTTACGGGGGGGTAAGATCGAGCAGTACTTC. This gives the protein CASSLRGGKIEQYF.

V is TRBV9 and J is TRBJ2-7; 7 bases line up with TRBD1. This CDR3 spans 14 amino acids. Looked up from germline, CDR1 is SGDLS and CDR2 is YYNGEE. The V and J ends lost 4 bases and 4 bases, in that order; junction bases with no gene match: 8. As DNA, the CDR3 is TGTGCCAGCAGCTCCGGGACAGCCCCATACGAGCAGTACTTC. It translates to CASSSGTAPYEQYF.

This clone was counted a few times. The J gene is TRBJ2-7, the V gene TRBV6-5; 7 bases are shared with TRBD1. Losses at the gene ends were 7 bases for V and 3 bases for J; bases not matched to a gene: 6. The CDR3 is 13 residues long. Germline V gives CDR1 MNHEY, CDR2 SVGAGI. The CDR3, as DNA: TGTGCCAGCACAGGACAGGTGGGCTACGAGCAGTACTTC. This encodes CASTGQVGYEQYF.

The chain employs TRBV5-4 and TRBJ2-2; 15 bases match TRBD2. Germline V gene lookup returns CDR1 SGHNT and CDR2 YYREEE (reference sequence). The CDR3 runs to 18 residues. The V gene end was trimmed by 4 bases and the J gene end by 6 bases; junction bases not matched to a gene: 10. The CDR3 sequence: CASSTTGTSGRSAGELFF. DNA of the CDR3: TGTGCCAGCAGCACCACCGGGACTAGCGGGAGGTCCGCCGGGGAGCTGTTTTTT.

The table lists this clone with a count of one. The genes are TRBV7-8 and TRBJ2-1; D remains unclear. From germline, CDR1 is SGHVS and CDR2 FQNEAQ. This CDR3 spans 13 amino acids. The ends were cut back, 5 bases at V and 9 bases at J, with 14 bases in the middle. This chain's CDR3 is CASSPTRVGEQFF. CDR3 DNA sequence: TGTGCCAGCAGCCCGACCCGGGTTGGTGAGCAGTTCTTC.

V and J are TRBV6-6 and TRBJ2-7, with a possible D match to TRBD2 (5 bases). This CDR3 comprises 14 residues. The V gene's germline CDR1 is MNHNY and CDR2 SVGAGI (reference sequence). V was cut by 5 bases and J by 2 bases, with 13 bases left in between. CDR3 protein: CASSGSSGTYEQYF. In nucleotides, the CDR3 is TGTGCCAGCAGTGGTTCATCCGGGACCTACGAGCAGTACTTC.

DNA for the CDR3: TGTGCCAGCAGTCACCAGGGTTACACTGAAGCTTTCTTT. This codes for CASSHQGYTEAFF. The V call is TRBV28, the J call TRBJ1-1; maybe TRBD1 (5 bases). The CDR3 length is 13 residues. CDR1 is MDHEN and CDR2 is SYDVKM in the germline V gene. Trimming pared 5 bases from V and 3 bases from J, leaving 10 bases between.

The rearrangement links TRBV15 to TRBJ2-3, with 14 bases fitting TRBD2. Trimming at V came to 0 bases and at J to 0 bases, leaving 5 bases not matched to a gene. The CDR3 consists of 19 residues. Germline V gives CDR1 LNHNV, CDR2 YYDKDF (reference sequence). CDR3 sequence (DNA): TGTGCCACCAGCAGAGAAGGGACTAGCGGGAGTACCAGCACAGATACGCAGTATTTT. This codes for CATSREGTSGSTSTDTQYF.

The CDR3 region is CASLRYGSRDNEQFF. As DNA, the CDR3 is TGTGCCAGCTTACGCTACGGTAGCAGGGACAATGAGCAGTTCTTC. The chain combines TRBV18 with TRBJ2-1, with D maybe TRBD1 (5 bases). In germline, CDR1 is KGHSH, CDR2 LQKENI. This CDR3 has 15 residues. V lost 7 bases and J 5 bases, leaving 18 bases between the germline ends.

This clone has a single count. The gene calls are TRBV2 and TRBJ1-1; D call uncertain. From germline, CDR1 is SNHLY and CDR2 FYNNEI. With 8 bases removed from V and 0 bases from J, the gap between germline ends came to 10 bases. This CDR3 contains 13 residues. CDR3 DNA: TGTGCCAGCCTCCGTTTTTTGAACACTGAAGCTTTCTTT. Amino acids: CASLRFLNTEAFF.

The chain is built from TRBV10-3 and TRBJ2-1; no reliable D call. CDR3 length equals 13 residues. Trimming cost V 0 bases and J 6 bases, with 6 bases left between them. The germline V gene encodes CDR1 ENHRY and CDR2 SYGVKD. CDR3 sequence reads: CAISESRGNEQFF. The CDR3 DNA follows: TGTGCCATCAGTGAGTCGAGAGGCAATGAGCAGTTCTTC.

The chain couples TRBV27 to TRBJ2-1; 7 bases are a match to TRBD1. Losses at the gene ends were 3 bases for V and 4 bases for J; bases not matched to a gene: 9. There are 16 residues in the CDR3. CDR1 and CDR2 (germline): MNHEY, SMNVEV (reference sequence). Here the CDR3 DNA reads TGTGCCAGCAGTTTCCATTGGACAGGTCTTTACAATGAGCAGTTCTTC. Amino acid sequence: CASSFHWTGLYNEQFF.

The J gene is TRBJ2-5, the V gene TRBV2; 7 bases match TRBD1. The CDR3 totals 13 residues. Germline CDR1 is SNHLY and CDR2 is FYNNEI. With V trimmed by 7 bases and J by 2 bases, 4 bases remained unmatched. The CDR3 here is CASTRTGQETQYF. The DNA of the CDR3 is TGTGCCAGCACAAGGACAGGACAAGAGACCCAGTACTTC.